Shown below are 15 T cell receptor beta chains from a single sample sequenced in a study of T cell clonality in common variable immunodeficiency. Profiled with immunoSEQ multiplex PCR; TCRdb holds only in-frame clones, not every one. This sample comprises tens of thousands of clones, none seen once only. The sample consisted of peripheral blood mononuclear cells. These receptors all come from a person between 18 and 75 years old in good health.

This clone was seen only a few times. The sequenced fragment ends 3 residues before the CDR3 boundary, so the rest is inferred from the germline J gene. The chain has TRBV11-2 and TRBJ2-4, with TRBD2 identical over 8 bases. CDR1 is SGHAT and CDR2 is FQNNGV in the germline V gene. The CDR3 contains 15 residues. The J segment lost 6 bases and the V segment lost 1 base, leaving 5 bases of the junction unmatched. The CDR3 bases that were read are TGTGCCAGCAGCTTAGGTGCGGGGGGCGCAAACATT. This codes for CASSLGAGGANI. The complete CDR3 reads CASSLGAGGANIQYF.

This clone was recorded at least ten times. The sequenced fragment ends 3 residues before the CDR3 boundary, so the rest is inferred from the germline J gene. The V call is TRBV20-1, the J call TRBJ2-1; TRBD2 matches 7 bases. CDR1 is DFQATT, CDR2 SNEGSKA, per germline (reference sequence). The CDR3 loop spans 16 amino acids. V lost 0 bases, J lost 4 bases, and 9 bases stayed unmatched. Partial CDR3 DNA: TGCAGTGCTAGAGATCTGGCTAGCGGAGTATACAATGAG. Encoded protein: CSARDLASGVYNE. The CDR3 reads in full as CSARDLASGVYNEQFF.

This clone was detected only a few times. The DNA ends 3 residues before the CDR3 does, and the rest of the CDR3 is filled in from the germline J gene. V is TRBV5-6 and J is TRBJ1-3; 10 bases are a match to TRBD1. V was clipped by 4 bases and J by 8 bases; unmatched bases: 9. Germline V CDR1 and CDR2: SGHDT, YYEEEE. The CDR3 has 15 residues. The CDR3 is CASSNPRQGADTIYF. CDR3 bases read: TGTGCCAGCAGCAACCCTCGACAGGGGGCGGACACC.

The table lists this clone with many counts. The read finishes 3 residues shy of the CDR3 end, and the germline J gene is used to complete it. The chain joins TRBV19 to TRBJ1-6; tentative D call: TRBD1 (6 bases). Trimming left V 7 bases short and J 7 bases short, with 17 bases between. In germline, CDR1 is LNHDA, CDR2 SQIVND (reference sequence). The CDR3 has 15 residues. The sequenced CDR3 bases are TGTGCCAGTACCTCCTCGGGGGGACAAAATTCACCC. Translation gives CASTSSGGQNSP. The entire CDR3 protein is CASTSSGGQNSPLHF. The variable domain in full, with the rest retrieved from reference TRBV19 and TRBJ1-6, is DGGITQSPKYLFRKEGQNVTLSCEQNLNHDAMYWYRQDPGQGLRLIYYSQIVNDFQKGDIAEGYSVSREKKESFPLTVTSAQKNPTAFYLCASTSSGGQNSPLHFGNGTRLTVT.

There are many counts of this clone. The part of the CDR3 DNA that was read is TGTGCCAGCAGCTTAGGGCGGGAGTTCGGGGAG. Protein: CASSLGREFGE. The whole CDR3 is CASSLGREFGELFF. The rearrangement uses TRBV7-9 and TRBJ2-2; 7 bases are a match to TRBD2. The read ends 3 residues before the CDR3 terminus; that terminus is restored from the germline J gene. V shed 1 base and J 7 bases; nucleotides not matched to a gene: 3. Germline V gene lookup returns CDR1 SEHNR and CDR2 FQNEAQ (reference sequence). This CDR3 has 14 residues. The variable domain in full, completed from reference TRBV7-9 and TRBJ2-2, reads DTGVSQNPRHKITKRGQNVTFRCDPISEHNRLYWYRQTLGQGPEFLTYFQNEAQLEKSRLLSDRFSAERPKGSFSTLEIQRTEQGDSAMYLCASSLGREFGELFFGEGSRLTVL.

There are many counts of this clone. The read gets to within 3 residues of the CDR3 end, and the germline J gene fills in the rest. The V and J genes are TRBV7-6 and TRBJ1-1; TRBD1 aligns across 8 bases. V dropped 4 bases and J dropped 5; count of bases not matched to a gene: 12. Germline CDR1 reads SGHVS; CDR2 reads FNYEAQ. The length of the CDR3 is 16 residues. CDR3 loop: CASSSIGGTGRTEAFF. CDR3 bases read: TGTGCCAGCAGCTCTATTGGTGGGACAGGTAGGACTGAA.

The sample holds many counts of this clone. The CDR3 sequence is CASSQKTGYGYTF. The sequenced CDR3 bases are TGTGCCAGCAGCCAAAAAACAGGGTATGGC. This sequence joins TRBV14 and TRBJ1-2; TRBD1 might be the D (6 bases). With the read ending 3 residues before the CDR3 end, the germline J gene is used to fill in that end. Germline CDR1 is SGHDN and CDR2 is FVKESK. V was pared by 2 bases and J by 5 bases, with 9 bases between. The CDR3 runs to 13 residues.

This clone was seen at least ten times. One end of the junction does not line up with germline, which may come from a read error. Incomplete CDR3 DNA: TGCGCCAGCAGCCCGACAGGGATAGATACG. Its protein product is CASSPTGIDT. The CDR3, in full, reads CASSPTGIDTQYF. This chain uses TRBV4-2 with TRBJ2-3; the match to TRBD1 covers 7 bases. Sequencing ends 3 residues short of the CDR3 end; the germline J gene provides the rest. The V gene's germline CDR1 is LGHNA and CDR2 YNFKEQ. CDR3 length equals 13 residues.

At least ten counts were recorded for this clone. CDR3: CASSSGGGSGETQYF. CDR3 DNA, as far as it was read: TGTGCCAGCAGTTCCGGGGGGGGTTCGGGAGAGACC. This chain uses TRBV28 with TRBJ2-5; 8 bases align to TRBD2. The observed sequence ends 3 residues before the CDR3 terminus, with the missing tail filled in from the germline J gene. Germline CDR1 and CDR2: MDHEN and SYDVKM. The V segment lost 4 bases and the J segment 4 bases; nucleotides outside the gene matches: 8. CDR3 length: 15 amino acids.

This clone was recorded many times. The read gets to within 3 residues of the CDR3 end, and the germline J gene fills in the rest. The rearrangement links TRBV5-4 to TRBJ2-5, with TRBD1 matching 7 bases. CDR1 is SGHNT and CDR2 is YYREEE in the germline V gene (reference sequence). This CDR3 spans 15 amino acids. Trimming removed 2 bases from V and 4 bases from J; junction bases left unmatched: 8. The CDR3 sequence: CASSLPTGERETQYF. CDR3 DNA (partial): TGTGCCAGCAGCTTACCAACAGGGGAGCGAGAGACC.

In this sample, this clone turned up many times. CDR3 DNA, as far as it was read: TGTGCCAGCAGTTCATGGCGGGAGGACGACAATGAG. Translation gives CASSSWREDDNE. The whole CDR3 is CASSSWREDDNEQFF. V and J are TRBV6-2 or TRBV6-3 and TRBJ2-1; TRBD2 matches 8 bases. The read ends 3 residues before the CDR3 terminus; that terminus is restored from the germline J gene. Germline V gene data show CDR1 as MNHEY and CDR2 as SVGEGT. This CDR3 spans 15 amino acids. V lost 4 bases and J lost 5; bases outside the gene matches: 7.

This clone was seen a handful of times. Coverage ceases 3 residues before the CDR3 finishes, and the germline J gene fills in the end. The V gene is TRBV30, the J gene TRBJ2-7, with TRBD2 matching over 8 bases. Germline V CDR1 and CDR2: GTSNPN, SVGIG (reference sequence). Losses at the gene ends were 2 bases for V and 3 bases for J; bases not matched to a gene: 18. This CDR3 has 18 residues. The sequenced part of the CDR3 DNA is TGTGCCTGGAGTAGATCCCCCCGGGGGGGAGGGCCAAACTACGAG. Protein product: CAWSRSPRGGGPNYE. The whole CDR3 sequence is CAWSRSPRGGGPNYEQYF.

This clone was seen a few times. The read stops 3 residues short of the end of the CDR3; the missing end is completed from the germline J gene. The chain employs TRBV7-9 and TRBJ1-3, with D perhaps TRBD1 (5 bases). The germline CDR1 and CDR2 sequences are SEHNR and FQNEAQ (reference sequence). This CDR3 is 14 amino acids long. Between the trimmed V and J ends, which lost 7 bases and 0 bases, there was a span of 10 bases. This CDR3 is CASNETASGNTIYF. CDR3 bases read: TGTGCCAGCAACGAGACAGCCTCTGGAAACACC.

This clone was seen at least ten times. The CDR3 is cut off 3 residues early in the read; its end comes from the germline J gene. This chain connects TRBV6-2 or TRBV6-3 to TRBJ1-1; a weak D match, TRBD1 (5 bases). Germline CDR1 MNHEY, CDR2 SVGEGT. This CDR3 spans 16 amino acids. V lost 1 base and J lost 4, with 16 bases in between. The part of the CDR3 DNA that was read is TGTGCCAGCAGTTACTTCGGCGGCGCAGGGAGCACTGAA. It codes for CASSYFGGAGSTE. The whole CDR3 region reads CASSYFGGAGSTEAFF.

This clone showed up many times. The read ends 3 residues shy of where the CDR3 ends; the end is completed using the germline J gene. The chain uses TRBV9 and TRBJ2-1; the D gene is possibly TRBD2 (5 bases). Germline V CDR1 and CDR2: SGDLS, YYNGEE. This CDR3 comprises 14 residues. The V and J ends lost 0 bases and 8 bases respectively, with 12 bases between them. CDR3 DNA, as far as it was read: TGTGCCAGCAGCGTAGTTGGACGGGGAGATGAG. It is translated as CASSVVGRGDE. The complete CDR3 reads CASSVVGRGDEQFF.